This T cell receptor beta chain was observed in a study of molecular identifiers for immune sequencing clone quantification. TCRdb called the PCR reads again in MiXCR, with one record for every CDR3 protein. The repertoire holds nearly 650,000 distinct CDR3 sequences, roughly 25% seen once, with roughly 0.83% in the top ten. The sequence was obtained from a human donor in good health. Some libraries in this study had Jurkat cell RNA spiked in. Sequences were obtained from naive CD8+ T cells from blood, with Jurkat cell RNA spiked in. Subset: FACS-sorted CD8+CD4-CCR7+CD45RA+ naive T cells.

The CDR3 is CASSKGTTDAYGYTF. The CDR3 DNA sequence: TGTGCCAGTAGTAAAGGGACGACTGATGCCTATGGCTACACCTTC. The J gene is TRBJ1-2, the V gene TRBV19; D might be TRBD1 (5 bases). This CDR3 is built from 15 residues. The germline V gene has CDR1 LNHDA and CDR2 SQIVND (reference sequence). Trimming took 4 bases from V and 4 from J, leaving 16 bases between them.